A single sample is the source of the 9 T cell receptor beta chains below, sequenced in a study of cytomegalovirus exposure and HLA in healthy donors. The PCR employed 60 Vbeta primers together with 13 Jbeta primers. Assay used: immunoSEQ multiplex PCR; TCRdb lists only in-frame clones, some missing. The profile shows some 65,000 clones, around four fifths of them singletons. The sequenced material came from PBMCs. The receptor set was obtained from a girl between 5 and 17 years old in good health and CMV-seropositive.

The chain couples TRBV10-3 to TRBJ2-3; weak D call: TRBD2 (6 bases). The CDR3 runs 16 residues. V was trimmed by 2 bases and J by 3 bases, leaving 15 bases between them. Germline CDR1 and CDR2: ENHRY and SYGVKD. CDR3 residues: CAISEGLASDTDTQYF. CDR3 bases: TGTGCCATCAGTGAGGGCCTAGCGAGTGATACAGATACGCAGTATTTT.

V usage is TRBV28 and J usage is TRBJ2-7; TRBD1 agrees at 11 bases. Germline V CDR1 and CDR2: MDHEN, SYDVKM. CDR3 length equals 14 residues. J gave up 7 bases and V 2 bases, and 4 bases lay outside the gene matches. CDR3 nucleotides: TGTGCCAGCAGTTTAACGGGACAGGGGGTAGAGCAGTACTTC. It encodes CASSLTGQGVEQYF.

This chain links TRBV29-1 with TRBJ2-3, with D unclear. Germline V CDR1 and CDR2: SQVTM, ANQGSEA. This CDR3 region has 10 residues. The V end was cut by 7 bases, the J end by 5 bases, with 7 bases between. The CDR3 region is CSAYRDTQYF. For the CDR3, the DNA is TGCAGCGCCTACCGAGATACGCAGTATTTT.

This clone was seen only once. The CDR3, as DNA: TGTGCCAGCAGCCCGGACAGGTTGAGCTACACCTTC. It yields the protein CASSPDRLSYTF. This chain connects TRBV9 to TRBJ1-2; 7 positions agree with TRBD1. J was trimmed by 9 bases and V by 4 bases; bases with no gene match: 6. This CDR3 comprises 12 residues. Germline CDR1 SGDLS, CDR2 YYNGEE.

This chain links TRBV4-1 with TRBJ2-5; 7 nucleotides line up with TRBD1. Trimming at V came to 0 bases and at J to 5 bases, leaving 9 bases not matched to a gene. CDR3 length equals 16 residues. Germline V lookup: CDR1 MGHRA, CDR2 YSYEKL. CDR3 protein: CASSQEGTVSQETQYF. The CDR3 bases are TGCGCCAGCAGCCAAGAGGGGACAGTTTCCCAGGAGACCCAGTACTTC.

V is TRBV12-5 and J is TRBJ2-3, with D possibly being TRBD1 (6 bases). V was cut by 2 bases and J by 9 bases, with 9 bases left in between. The CDR3 is made up of 12 amino acids. Germline V lookup: CDR1 LGHNT, CDR2 FRNRAP. This chain's CDR3 is CASGLLGATQYF. The DNA of the CDR3 is TGTGCTAGTGGTTTGTTGGGGGCAACGCAGTATTTT.

V and J are TRBV6-5 and TRBJ2-7; 8 bases match TRBD1. Germline CDR1 is MNHEY and CDR2 is SVGAGI. This CDR3 is 14 amino acids long. Trimming took 5 bases from V and 5 from J; bases not matched to a gene: 8. The CDR3 region has the DNA TGTGCCAGCAGTGATGACAGGGGTTCCCACGAGCAGTACTTC. It encodes CASSDDRGSHEQYF.

For the CDR3, the DNA is TGTGCCAGCACCTCAGGGGTCGGCAATCAGCCCCAGCATTTT. Encoded protein: CASTSGVGNQPQHF. The chain combines TRBV2 with TRBJ1-5; tentatively, D is TRBD1 (6 bases). The V end lost 7 bases, the J end lost 2 bases, and 12 bases lay between the germline ends. Germline values: CDR1 SNHLY, CDR2 FYNNEI. The CDR3 spans 14 residues.

In DNA form, the CDR3 reads TGTGCCAGCAGTCAAGGACTTCTACAGTATTTT. This gives the protein CASSQGLLQYF. The chain couples TRBV6-5 to TRBJ2-3; maybe TRBD2 (5 bases). The germline V gene has CDR1 MNHEY and CDR2 SVGAGI. CDR3 length: 11 residues. Between the trimmed V and J ends, which lost 5 bases and 12 bases, there was a span of 12 bases.